The next 15 T cell receptor beta chains were all read from a single sample in a study of T cell repertoires in cytomegalovirus infection. For these TCRs, the target antigens are not known. One entry per CDR3 protein results from TCRdb running MiXCR on the reads. Of some 940,000 distinct CDR3 sequences listed, approximately 31% are singletons. The sequenced sample was cultured CD8+ T cells from PBMCs, obtained from culture after CMV antigen stimulation. These receptors were obtained from a human donor in good health (CMV status not recorded). Some clones in this sample may be carry-over from other donors' samples.

This clonotype was found a few times. This chain uses TRBV7-6 with TRBJ2-1; 10 positions match TRBD2. CDR1 and CDR2 from the germline V gene are SGHVS and FNYEAQ. The CDR3 is 16 amino acids. V shed 4 bases, J shed 9 bases, and the junction held 12 bases outside the gene matches. The DNA for the CDR3 is TGTGCCAGCAGCTCCGCCGCTAGCGGGGGAAGGGGTGAGCAGTTCTTC. This gives the protein CASSSAASGGRGEQFF.

Details on this clonotype: A single base separates this from a much larger clone, so it may be a read error. This chain joins TRBV6-1 and TRBJ2-1; D unresolved. CDR3 length: 14 residues. Trimming removed 2 bases from V and 5 bases from J, with 10 bases in between. CDR1 and CDR2 (germline): MNHNS, SASEGT. Here the CDR3 reads CASSELGSHNEQFF. DNA of the CDR3: TGTGCCAGCAGTGAACTGGGCAGCCACAATGAGCAGTTCTTC.

The CDR3 here is CASSYGAANYGYTF. CDR3 in DNA: TGTGCCAGCAGTTACGGGGCAGCTAACTATGGCTACACCTTC. The chain couples TRBV6-5 to TRBJ1-2, with D perhaps matching TRBD1 (5 bases). The CDR3 runs to 14 residues. From germline, CDR1 is MNHEY and CDR2 SVGAGI. Trimming pared 2 bases from V and 0 bases from J, leaving 7 bases between.

This clonotype was recorded a few times. The chain joins TRBV10-2 to TRBJ2-5; D gene unclear. V lost 0 bases and J lost 13, with 15 bases in between. Germline V gene data show CDR1 as WSHSY and CDR2 as SAAADI. The CDR3 loop spans 13 amino acids. CDR3 nucleotide sequence: TGCGCCAGCAGTGAGTCCCAGGTCCACGCCTGGTACTTC. As protein: CASSESQVHAWYF.

This clonotype showed up many times. The genes are TRBV7-2 and TRBJ2-7, with 7 nucleotides matching TRBD2. Per germline, CDR1 SGHTA and CDR2 FQGNSA. The length of the CDR3 is 15 residues. With 3 bases clipped from V and 0 bases from J, the junction kept 5 bases outside the gene matches. The CDR3 reads CASSLGGYSSYEQYF. The CDR3 DNA follows: TGTGCCAGCAGCTTGGGGGGGTATAGCTCCTACGAGCAGTACTTC.

The chain carries TRBV2 and TRBJ1-2; D remains unclear. CDR3 length: 13 residues. Trimming pared 4 bases from V and 6 bases from J, leaving 12 bases between. Germline lookup yields CDR1 SNHLY and CDR2 FYNNEI. Here the CDR3 DNA reads TGTGCCAGCAGTGGAGACCGAATGGATGGCTACACCTTC. It is translated as CASSGDRMDGYTF.

The chain joins TRBV3-1 to TRBJ2-7; D is unresolved. The CDR3 runs 15 residues. CDR1 and CDR2 (germline): LGHDT, YNNKEL (reference sequence). With 4 bases removed from V and 3 bases from J, the gap between germline ends came to 16 bases. The CDR3 sequence is CASSPVPMHFYEQYF. The CDR3, as DNA: TGTGCCAGCAGCCCCGTTCCTATGCATTTCTACGAGCAGTACTTC.

The chain employs TRBV15 and TRBJ1-1; TRBD1 matches 7 bases. The V gene end was trimmed by 5 bases and the J gene end by 1 base; junction bases not matched to a gene: 10. The germline V gene has CDR1 LNHNV and CDR2 YYDKDF (reference sequence). The CDR3 length is 16 residues. The CDR3 DNA follows: TGTGCCACCAGCTCTTACGACAGGGCCGCGAACACTGAAGCTTTCTTT. It is translated as CATSSYDRAANTEAFF.

The chain links TRBV28 to TRBJ2-1; 16 bases are shared with TRBD2. The length of the CDR3 is 21 residues. The J segment lost 8 bases and the V segment lost 10 bases, leaving 26 bases of the junction unmatched. Per the germline V gene, CDR1 is MDHEN and CDR2 is SYDVKM. This CDR3 is CANTPGLPGLAGGPRIYEQFF. CDR3 DNA: TGTGCCAACACTCCAGGACTACCGGGACTAGCGGGGGGGCCGCGCATTTATGAGCAGTTCTTC.

The chain joins TRBV20-1 to TRBJ1-4; 9 bases fit TRBD1. The CDR3 covers 14 residues. Germline V CDR1 and CDR2: DFQATT, SNEGSKA (reference sequence). V was pared by 6 bases and J by 8 bases, with 10 bases of the junction left unmatched. CDR3 sequence: CSAPWTGEEEKLFF. CDR3 DNA: TGCAGTGCCCCATGGACAGGGGAGGAAGAAAAACTGTTTTTT.

This clonotype has a handful of counts. The rearrangement joins TRBV7-6 to TRBJ2-3; D unclear. Looked up from germline, CDR1 is SGHVS and CDR2 is FNYEAQ. With 4 bases removed from V and 1 base from J, the gap between germline ends came to 9 bases. This CDR3 has 14 residues. In DNA form, the CDR3 reads TGTGCCAGCAGCTCGTACCCCGGCACAGATACGCAGTATTTT. This sequence encodes CASSSYPGTDTQYF.

The CDR3 loop is CASSLGCPEQFF. DNA for the CDR3: TGTGCCAGCAGCTTAGGTTGCCCTGAGCAGTTCTTC. The V call is TRBV7-8, the J call TRBJ2-1; D not resolved. Trimming pared 1 base from V and 9 bases from J, leaving 7 bases between. CDR3 length equals 12 residues. Germline V CDR1 and CDR2: SGHVS, FQNEAQ.

The V and J genes are TRBV27 and TRBJ1-2; D is unresolved. Trimming took off 5 bases at V and 7 bases at J, with 17 bases between the two ends. Germline-derived CDR1 and CDR2 are MNHEY and SMNVEV (reference sequence). The CDR3 is 14 amino acids. DNA for the CDR3: TGTGCCAGCAGTCCCTGGATGGAGGTCTTTGGCTACACCTTC. Translating gives CASSPWMEVFGYTF.

This clonotype came up many times. The junction shows a germline mismatch at one end, possibly a read error. CDR3 DNA: TGTGCCAGCAGCGCCAGGGGCACCAGGGAGCTGTTTTTT. This codes for CASSARGTRELFF. The chain employs TRBV7-9 and TRBJ2-2; maybe TRBD1 (6 bases). This CDR3 is 13 amino acids long. Per the germline V gene, CDR1 is SEHNR and CDR2 is FQNEAQ (reference sequence).

In this sample, this clonotype turned up a few times. This chain uses TRBV14 with TRBJ1-5; D perhaps matches TRBD1 (5 bases). V lost 4 bases, J lost 10 bases, and 20 bases lay in between. There are 15 residues in the CDR3. In germline, CDR1 is SGHDN, CDR2 FVKESK. DNA for the CDR3: TGTGCCAGCAGCCTCAAAACAGGTTGGGTTCGACCCCAGCATTTT. Residues: CASSLKTGWVRPQHF.